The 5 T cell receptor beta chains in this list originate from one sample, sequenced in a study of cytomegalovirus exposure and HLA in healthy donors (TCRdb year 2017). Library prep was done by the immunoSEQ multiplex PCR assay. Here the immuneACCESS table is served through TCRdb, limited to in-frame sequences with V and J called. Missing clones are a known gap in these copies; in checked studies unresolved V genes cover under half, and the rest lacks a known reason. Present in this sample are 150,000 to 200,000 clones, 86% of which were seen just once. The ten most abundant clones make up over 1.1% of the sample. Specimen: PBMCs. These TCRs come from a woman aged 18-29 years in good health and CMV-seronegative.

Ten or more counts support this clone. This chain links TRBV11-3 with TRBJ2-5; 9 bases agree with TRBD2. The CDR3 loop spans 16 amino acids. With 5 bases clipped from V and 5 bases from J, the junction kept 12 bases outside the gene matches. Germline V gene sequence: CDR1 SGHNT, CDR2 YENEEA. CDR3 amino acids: CASSPSSTSGGETQYF. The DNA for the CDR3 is TGTGCCAGCAGCCCATCGTCGACTAGCGGTGGTGAGACCCAGTACTTC.

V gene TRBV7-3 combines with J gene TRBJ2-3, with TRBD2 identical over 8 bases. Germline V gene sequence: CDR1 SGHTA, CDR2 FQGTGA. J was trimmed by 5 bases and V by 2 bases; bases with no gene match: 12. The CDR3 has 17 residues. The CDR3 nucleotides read TGTGCCAGCAGCTTAGATGGAGGCGGGGGGCCTGGAGATACGCAGTATTTT. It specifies CASSLDGGGGPGDTQYF.

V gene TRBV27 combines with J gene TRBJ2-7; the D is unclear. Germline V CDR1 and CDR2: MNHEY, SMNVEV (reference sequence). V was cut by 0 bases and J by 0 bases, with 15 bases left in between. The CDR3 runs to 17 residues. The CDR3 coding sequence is TGTGCCAGCAGTTTATCCCGTCCTGACACCCCCTCCTACGAGCAGTACTTC. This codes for CASSLSRPDTPSYEQYF.

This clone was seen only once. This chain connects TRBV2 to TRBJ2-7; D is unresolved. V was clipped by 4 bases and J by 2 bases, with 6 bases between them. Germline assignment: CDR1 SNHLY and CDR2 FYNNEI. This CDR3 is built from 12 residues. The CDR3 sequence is CASSVLPYEQYF. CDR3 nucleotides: TGTGCCAGCAGTGTTCTACCCTACGAGCAGTACTTC.

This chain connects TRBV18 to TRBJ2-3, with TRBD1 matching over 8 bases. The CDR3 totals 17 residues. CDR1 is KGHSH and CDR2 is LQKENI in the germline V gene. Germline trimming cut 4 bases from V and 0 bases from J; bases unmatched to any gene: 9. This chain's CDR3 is CASSRMIGQGSTDTQYF. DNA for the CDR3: TGTGCCAGCTCACGTATGATCGGACAGGGCAGCACAGATACGCAGTATTTT.